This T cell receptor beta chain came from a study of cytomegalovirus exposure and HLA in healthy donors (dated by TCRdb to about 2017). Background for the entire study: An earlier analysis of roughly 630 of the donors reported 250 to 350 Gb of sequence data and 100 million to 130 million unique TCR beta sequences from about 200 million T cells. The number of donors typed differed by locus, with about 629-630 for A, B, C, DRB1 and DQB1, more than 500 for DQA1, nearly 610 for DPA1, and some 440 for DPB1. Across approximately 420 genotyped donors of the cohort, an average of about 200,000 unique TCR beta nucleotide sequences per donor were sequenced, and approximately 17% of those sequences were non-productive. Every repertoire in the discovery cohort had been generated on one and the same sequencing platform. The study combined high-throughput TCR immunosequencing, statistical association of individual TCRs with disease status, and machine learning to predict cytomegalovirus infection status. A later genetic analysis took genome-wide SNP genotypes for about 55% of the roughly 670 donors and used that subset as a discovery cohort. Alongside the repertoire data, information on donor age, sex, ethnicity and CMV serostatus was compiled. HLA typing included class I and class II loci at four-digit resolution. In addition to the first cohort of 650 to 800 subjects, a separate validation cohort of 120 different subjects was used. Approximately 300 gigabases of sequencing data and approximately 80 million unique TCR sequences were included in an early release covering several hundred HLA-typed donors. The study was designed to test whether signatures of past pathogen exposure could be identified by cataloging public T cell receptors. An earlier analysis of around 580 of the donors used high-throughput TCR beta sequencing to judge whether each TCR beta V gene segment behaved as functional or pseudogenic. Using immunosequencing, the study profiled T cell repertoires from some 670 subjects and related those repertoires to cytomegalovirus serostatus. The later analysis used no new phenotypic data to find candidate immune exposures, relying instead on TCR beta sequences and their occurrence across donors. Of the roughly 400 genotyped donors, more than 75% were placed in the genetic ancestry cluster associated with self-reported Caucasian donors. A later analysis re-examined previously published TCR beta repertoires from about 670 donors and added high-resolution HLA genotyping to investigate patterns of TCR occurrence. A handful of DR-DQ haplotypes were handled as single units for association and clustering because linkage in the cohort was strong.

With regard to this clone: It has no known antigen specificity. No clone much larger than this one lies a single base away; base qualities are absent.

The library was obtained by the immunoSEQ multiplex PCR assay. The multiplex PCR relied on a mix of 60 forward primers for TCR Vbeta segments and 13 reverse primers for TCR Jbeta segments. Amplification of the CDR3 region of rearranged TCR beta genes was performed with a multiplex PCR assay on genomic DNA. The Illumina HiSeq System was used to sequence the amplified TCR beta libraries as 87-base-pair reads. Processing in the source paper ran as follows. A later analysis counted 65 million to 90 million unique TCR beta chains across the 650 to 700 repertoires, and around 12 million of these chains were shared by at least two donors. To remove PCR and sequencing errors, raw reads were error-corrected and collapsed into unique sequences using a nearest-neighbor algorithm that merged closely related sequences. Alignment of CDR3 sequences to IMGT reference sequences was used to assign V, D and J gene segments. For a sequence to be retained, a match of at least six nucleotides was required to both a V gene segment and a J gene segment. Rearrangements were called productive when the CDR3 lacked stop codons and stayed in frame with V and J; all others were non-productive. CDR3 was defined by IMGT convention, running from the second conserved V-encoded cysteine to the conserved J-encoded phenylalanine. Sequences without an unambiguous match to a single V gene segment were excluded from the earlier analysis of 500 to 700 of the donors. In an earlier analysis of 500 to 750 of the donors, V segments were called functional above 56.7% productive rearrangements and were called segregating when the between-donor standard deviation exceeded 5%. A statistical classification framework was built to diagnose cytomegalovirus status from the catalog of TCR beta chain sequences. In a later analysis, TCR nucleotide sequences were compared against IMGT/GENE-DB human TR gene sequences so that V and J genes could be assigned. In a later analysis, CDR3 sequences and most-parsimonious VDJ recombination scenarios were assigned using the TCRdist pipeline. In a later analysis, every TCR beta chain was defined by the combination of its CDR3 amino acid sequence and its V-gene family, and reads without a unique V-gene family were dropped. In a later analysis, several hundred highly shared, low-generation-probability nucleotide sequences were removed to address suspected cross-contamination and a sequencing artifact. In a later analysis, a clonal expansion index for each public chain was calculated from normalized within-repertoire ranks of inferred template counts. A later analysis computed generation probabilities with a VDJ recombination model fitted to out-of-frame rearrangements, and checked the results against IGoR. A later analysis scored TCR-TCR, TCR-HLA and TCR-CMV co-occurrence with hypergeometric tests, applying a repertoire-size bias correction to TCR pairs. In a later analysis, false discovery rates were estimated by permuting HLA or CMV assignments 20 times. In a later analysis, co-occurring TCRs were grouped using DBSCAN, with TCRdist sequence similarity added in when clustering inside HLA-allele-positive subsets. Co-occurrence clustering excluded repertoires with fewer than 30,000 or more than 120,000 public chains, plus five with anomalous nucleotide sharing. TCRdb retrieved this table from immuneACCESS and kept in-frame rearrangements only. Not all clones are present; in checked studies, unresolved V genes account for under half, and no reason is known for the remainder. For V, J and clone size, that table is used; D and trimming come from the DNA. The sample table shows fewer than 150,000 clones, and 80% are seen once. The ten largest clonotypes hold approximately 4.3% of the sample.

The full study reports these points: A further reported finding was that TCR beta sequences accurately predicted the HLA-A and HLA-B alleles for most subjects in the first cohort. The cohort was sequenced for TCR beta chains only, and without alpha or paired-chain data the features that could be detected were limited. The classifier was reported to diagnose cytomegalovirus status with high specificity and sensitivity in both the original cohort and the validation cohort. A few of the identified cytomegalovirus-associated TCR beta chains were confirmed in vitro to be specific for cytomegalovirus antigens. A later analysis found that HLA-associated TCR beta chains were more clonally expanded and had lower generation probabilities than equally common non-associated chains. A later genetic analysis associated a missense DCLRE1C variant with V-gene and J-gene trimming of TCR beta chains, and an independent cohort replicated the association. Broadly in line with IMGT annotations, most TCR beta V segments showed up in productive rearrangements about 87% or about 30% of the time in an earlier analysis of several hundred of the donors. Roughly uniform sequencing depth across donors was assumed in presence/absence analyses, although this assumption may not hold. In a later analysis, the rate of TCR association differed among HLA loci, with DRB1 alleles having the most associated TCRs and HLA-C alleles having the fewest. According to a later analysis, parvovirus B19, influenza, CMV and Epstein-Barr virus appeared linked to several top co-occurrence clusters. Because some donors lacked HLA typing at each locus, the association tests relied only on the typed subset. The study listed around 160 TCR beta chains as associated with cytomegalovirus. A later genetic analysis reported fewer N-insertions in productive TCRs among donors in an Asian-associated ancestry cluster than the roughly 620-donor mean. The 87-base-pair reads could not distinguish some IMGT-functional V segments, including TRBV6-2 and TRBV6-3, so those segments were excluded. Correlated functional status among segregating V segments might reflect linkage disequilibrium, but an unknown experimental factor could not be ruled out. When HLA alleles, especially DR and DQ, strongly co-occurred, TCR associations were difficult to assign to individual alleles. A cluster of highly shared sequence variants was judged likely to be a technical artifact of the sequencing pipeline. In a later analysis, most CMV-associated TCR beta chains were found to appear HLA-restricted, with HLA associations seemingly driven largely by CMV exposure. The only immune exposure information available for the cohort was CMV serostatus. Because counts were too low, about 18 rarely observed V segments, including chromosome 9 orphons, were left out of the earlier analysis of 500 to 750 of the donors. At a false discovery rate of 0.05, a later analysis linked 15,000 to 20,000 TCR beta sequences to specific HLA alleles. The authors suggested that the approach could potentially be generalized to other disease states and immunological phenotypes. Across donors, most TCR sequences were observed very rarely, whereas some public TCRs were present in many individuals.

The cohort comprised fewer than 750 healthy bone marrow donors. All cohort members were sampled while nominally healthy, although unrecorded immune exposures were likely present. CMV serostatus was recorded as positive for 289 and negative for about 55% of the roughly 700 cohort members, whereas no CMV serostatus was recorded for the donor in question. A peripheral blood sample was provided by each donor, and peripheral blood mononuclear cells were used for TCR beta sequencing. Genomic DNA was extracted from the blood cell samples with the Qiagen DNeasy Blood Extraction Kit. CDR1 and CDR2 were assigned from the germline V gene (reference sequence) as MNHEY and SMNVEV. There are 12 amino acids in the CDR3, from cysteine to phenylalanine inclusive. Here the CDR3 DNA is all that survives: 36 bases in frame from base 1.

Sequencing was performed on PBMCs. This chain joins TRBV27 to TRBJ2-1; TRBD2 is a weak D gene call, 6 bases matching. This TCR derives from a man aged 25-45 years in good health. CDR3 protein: CAIKTGESEQFF. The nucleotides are TGTGCGATTAAAACGGGGGAGAGTGAGCAGTTCTTC.